This T cell receptor (beta chain) was sequenced for a study of blood T cell repertoires in COVID-19. Study-wide background: COVID-19 samples, acute and convalescent, were from the United States, Italy and Spain. In each case, the material was cDNA or gDNA derived from T cells, B-cell-depleted T cells, or PBMCs.

Clones were read by immunoSEQ multiplex PCR, and TCRdb kept only the in-frame ones, dropping some. The sample contains tens of thousands of clones, 65% to 85% of which appear only once. This CDR3 spans 16 amino acids. Deletions cut 9 bases from V and 2 bases from J, with 20 bases between. Looked up from germline, CDR1 is KGHDR and CDR2 is SFDVKD. The clonotype was recovered from a woman aged 60-75 years with acute or convalescent COVID-19. Sequencing input: peripheral blood. This chain uses TRBV24-1 with TRBJ2-3, with D perhaps matching TRBD2 (5 bases). Written as DNA, the CDR3 is TGTGCCACCGGAGGCGTAGGAGCCCTCGCCACAGATACGCAGTATTTT. Translated: CATGGVGALATDTQYF.